This TCR beta chain was identified during a study of cytomegalovirus exposure and HLA in healthy donors (TCRdb year 2017). About the investigation overall: An earlier analysis of a few hundred of the donors reported approximately 280 Gb of sequence data and roughly 120 million unique TCR beta sequences obtained from around 170 million T cells. Typing coverage varied by locus: roughly 629-630 donors for A, B, C, DRB1 and DQB1; more than 500 for DQA1; 606 for DPA1; roughly 470 for DPB1. The study combined high-throughput TCR immunosequencing, statistical association of individual TCRs with disease status, and machine learning to predict cytomegalovirus infection status. The study used immunosequencing to profile the T cell repertoires of 600 to 850 subjects and linked those repertoires to cytomegalovirus serostatus. The study aimed to test whether cataloging public T cell receptors could reveal signatures of past pathogen exposure. Among about 360 genotyped donors of the cohort, an average of about 240,000 unique TCR beta nucleotide sequences were sequenced per donor, roughly a sixth of them non-productive. Along with the roughly 710-subject first cohort, a separate validation cohort of roughly 110 different subjects was used. To study patterns of TCR occurrence, a later analysis re-analyzed previously published TCR beta repertoires from 650 to 750 donors and added high-resolution HLA genotyping. All discovery cohort repertoires had been generated using a single sequencing platform. Class I and class II HLA loci were covered by the typing at four-digit resolution. Roughly 5 DR-DQ haplotypes were treated as single units for association and clustering because of strong linkage in the cohort. Donor age, sex, ethnicity and CMV serostatus were compiled alongside the repertoire data. A later genetic analysis used genome-wide SNP genotypes for about 60% of the roughly 700 donors, treating that subset as a discovery cohort. An earlier analysis of around 640 of the donors used high-throughput TCR beta sequencing to judge whether each TCR beta V gene segment behaved as functional or pseudogenic. Of the 300 to 400 genotyped donors, roughly 80% fell in the genetic ancestry cluster associated with self-reported Caucasian donors. The later analysis used no new phenotypic data to find candidate immune exposures, relying instead on TCR beta sequences and their occurrence across donors. Approximately 300 gigabases of sequencing data and approximately 85 million unique TCR sequences were included in an early release covering around 650 HLA-typed donors. The research as a whole found: According to the authors, the approach could potentially be generalized to other disease states and immunological phenotypes. The only immune exposure information available for the cohort was CMV serostatus. In a later analysis, the rate of TCR association differed among HLA loci, with DRB1 alleles having the most associated TCRs and HLA-C alleles having the fewest. While some public TCRs were present in many individuals, most TCR sequences turned up only very rarely across donors. Assigning TCR associations to individual alleles was difficult when HLA alleles, especially DR and DQ, strongly co-occurred. Seventeen rarely observed V segments, including chromosome 9 orphons, were excluded from the earlier analysis of a few hundred of the donors because counts were too low. In the study, around 150 TCR beta chains were listed as associated with cytomegalovirus. Linkage disequilibrium might explain the correlated functional status among segregating V segments, but an unknown experimental factor could not be ruled out. Because some donors lacked HLA typing at each locus, the association tests relied only on the typed subset. In an earlier analysis of 500 to 650 of the donors, most TCR beta V segments appeared in productive rearrangements about 87% or about 30% of the time, broadly matching IMGT annotations. At a false discovery rate of 0.05, a later analysis linked 16,951 TCR beta sequences to specific HLA alleles. In vitro tests confirmed that three of the cytomegalovirus-associated TCR beta chains recognize cytomegalovirus antigens. A cluster of highly shared sequence variants was judged likely to be a technical artifact of the sequencing pipeline. Roughly uniform sequencing depth across donors was assumed in presence/absence analyses, although this assumption may not hold. Some IMGT-functional V segments, including TRBV6-2 and TRBV6-3, could not be told apart with the 87-base-pair reads, so those segments were excluded. A later analysis found that most CMV-associated TCR beta chains appeared HLA-restricted, with HLA associations seemingly driven largely by CMV exposure. A later genetic analysis associated a missense DCLRE1C variant with V-gene and J-gene trimming of TCR beta chains, and an independent cohort replicated the association. In a later genetic analysis, fewer N-insertions in productive TCRs were reported among donors in an Asian-associated ancestry cluster than the approximately 670-donor mean. In this cohort, only TCR beta chains were sequenced, and detectable features were limited by the absence of alpha or paired-chain data. In a later analysis, several top co-occurrence clusters were reported to appear linked to parvovirus B19, influenza, CMV and Epstein-Barr virus. Compared with equally common non-associated chains, HLA-associated TCR beta chains in a later analysis were more clonally expanded and had lower generation probabilities. A further reported finding was that TCR beta sequences accurately predicted the HLA-A and HLA-B alleles for most subjects in the first cohort. The classifier was reported to diagnose cytomegalovirus status with high specificity and sensitivity in both the original cohort and the validation cohort.

V is cut back by 7 bases and J by 6 bases, with 8 bases in the junction unmatched. Sequences MNHEY (CDR1) and SVGAGI (CDR2) are obtained from the germline V gene. The CDR3 contains 15 residues, cysteine and phenylalanine counted. CDR3 DNA is the only sequence kept; it has 45 bases, read in frame from the first base. Library generation was performed with the immunoSEQ multiplex PCR assay. For the multiplex PCR, a mixture combining 60 forward primers for TCR Vbeta segments and 13 reverse primers for TCR Jbeta segments was used. A multiplex PCR assay on genomic DNA amplified the CDR3 region of rearranged TCR beta genes. The Illumina HiSeq System was used to sequence the amplified TCR beta libraries as 87-base-pair reads. Processing in the source paper ran as follows. Across the roughly 700 repertoires, a later analysis counted some 80 million unique TCR beta chains, roughly 11 million of which were shared by at least two donors. To remove PCR and sequencing errors, raw reads were error-corrected and collapsed into unique sequences using a nearest-neighbor algorithm that merged closely related sequences. V, D and J gene segments were assigned by aligning CDR3 sequences to IMGT reference sequences. For a sequence to be retained, a match of at least six nucleotides to both a V gene segment and a J gene segment was required. Rearrangements were classified as productive when the CDR3 lacked stop codons and remained in frame with V and J, and all other rearrangements were classified as non-productive. Following IMGT convention, CDR3 was defined as the stretch from the second conserved V-encoded cysteine to the conserved J-encoded phenylalanine. The earlier analysis of about 610 of the donors excluded sequences that lacked an unambiguous match to a single V gene segment. In an earlier analysis of some 590 of the donors, a V segment was called functional when productive rearrangements were above 56.7%, and segregating when the standard deviation between donors exceeded 5%. A statistical classification framework was developed to diagnose cytomegalovirus status using the catalog of TCR beta chain sequences. In a later analysis, V and J genes were assigned by comparing TCR nucleotide sequences against IMGT/GENE-DB human TR gene sequences. In a later analysis, CDR3 sequences and most-parsimonious VDJ recombination scenarios were assigned using the TCRdist pipeline. In a later analysis, each TCR beta chain was defined by its CDR3 amino acid sequence together with its V-gene family, and reads without a unique V-gene family were excluded. As a way to deal with suspected cross-contamination and a sequencing artifact, a later analysis dropped under 600 nucleotide sequences that were highly shared and had low generation probability. For each public chain, a later analysis derived a clonal expansion index from normalized ranks of inferred template counts within each repertoire. In a later analysis, generation probabilities were computed with a VDJ recombination model fitted to out-of-frame rearrangements, and the resulting probabilities were checked against IGoR. Hypergeometric tests were used in a later analysis to score TCR-TCR, TCR-HLA and TCR-CMV co-occurrence, with a repertoire-size bias correction applied to the TCR pairs. A later analysis estimated false discovery rates by permuting HLA or CMV assignments 20 times. A later analysis grouped co-occurring TCRs with DBSCAN, adding TCRdist sequence similarity when clustering within HLA-allele-positive subsets. For co-occurrence clustering, repertoires with fewer than 30,000 or more than 120,000 public chains were excluded, along with about five repertoires with anomalous nucleotide sharing. This immuneACCESS table, as held by TCRdb, lists in-frame sequences with V and J called but not all clones. Of the missing ones, under half trace to an unresolved V gene in checked studies; the others have no known cause. That table furnishes V, J and clone size, whereas the DNA furnished D and trimming. This sample is represented by 160,000 or so clones; 72% of them were singletons. The ten most abundant clones make up less than 2.5% of the sample.

A remark on this clone: The antigen this receptor binds is unknown. There are no base qualities to consult, and no much larger clone falls within one base.

The cohort consisted of 650 to 700 healthy bone marrow donors. Cohort members were all nominally healthy when sampled, although unrecorded immune exposures were likely present. CMV serostatus was positive for about 270 and negative for about 55% of the 666 cohort members, and was not recorded for this donor. A peripheral blood sample was provided by each donor, and peripheral blood mononuclear cells were used for TCR beta sequencing. The Qiagen DNeasy Blood Extraction Kit was used to extract genomic DNA from the blood cell samples. This receptor was taken from a human donor in good health. Sequencing was done on a sample of PBMCs. The chain links TRBV6-5 with TRBJ2-1; the central 11 bases match TRBD2. The bases read TGTGCCAGCAACCTTCTAGCGGGGGGCCCCAATGAGCAGTTCTTC. Translation gives CASNLLAGGPNEQFF.